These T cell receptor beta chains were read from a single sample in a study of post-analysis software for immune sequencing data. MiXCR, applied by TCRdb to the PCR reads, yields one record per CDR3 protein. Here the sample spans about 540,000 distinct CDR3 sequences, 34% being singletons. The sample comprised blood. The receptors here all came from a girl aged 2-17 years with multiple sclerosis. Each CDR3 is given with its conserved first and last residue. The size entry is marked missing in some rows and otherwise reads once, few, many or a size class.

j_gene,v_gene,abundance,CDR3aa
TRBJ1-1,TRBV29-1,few,CSVVERRNTEAFF
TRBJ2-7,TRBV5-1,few,CASSPWMGDPTLYEQYF
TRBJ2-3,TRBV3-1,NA,CASSIDRADTQYF
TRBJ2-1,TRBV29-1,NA,CSGRDFGGDEQFF
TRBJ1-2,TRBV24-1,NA,CATSDRWNYGYTF
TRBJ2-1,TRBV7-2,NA,CASSLAASGGHGEQFF
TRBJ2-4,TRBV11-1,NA,CASSLVGISYGQYF
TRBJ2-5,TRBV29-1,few,CSVAGGAESQETQYF
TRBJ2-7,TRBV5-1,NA,CASSLEGFRSSEQYF
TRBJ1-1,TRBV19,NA,CASSIAGGLGTEAFF
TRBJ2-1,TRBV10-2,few,CASSGRESSYNEQFF
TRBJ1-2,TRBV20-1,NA,CSASAMRWGSDYGYTF
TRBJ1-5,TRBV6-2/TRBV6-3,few,CASSYGDSGWQPQHF
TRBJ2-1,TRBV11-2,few,CASDRGLDLNEQFF
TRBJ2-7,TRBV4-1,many,CASSQDPGQGSYEQYF
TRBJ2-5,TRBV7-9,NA,CASSVQQGASETQYF
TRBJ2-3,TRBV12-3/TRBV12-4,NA,CASGYTSTDTQYF
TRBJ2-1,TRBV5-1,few,CASSQAGGGPYNEQFF
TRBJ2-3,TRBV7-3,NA,CASSRGGSTDTQYF
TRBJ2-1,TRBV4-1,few,CASSQSLSEQFF